This TCR beta chain was recovered during a study of blood T cell repertoires in COVID-19. Across the study: T cells, B-cell-depleted T cells, or PBMCs supplied cDNA or gDNA.

Adults between roughly 18 and 90 years of age took part from approximately 24 US areas. During the 2 weeks before they entered the study, exposed participants had met someone with a PCR-confirmed or clinician-diagnosed COVID-19 case. Authors' analysis steps: From reference gene primer amplification, estimates of nucleated cell counts were derived. Some clones are missing from TCRdb's copy, which holds only in-frame ones; the method was immunoSEQ multiplex PCR. V, J and clone size reflect that table, while D and trimming were determined from the DNA. This sample has some 340,000 clones, with 85% to 95% found just once. With 0 bases removed from V and 8 bases from J, the gap between germline ends came to 17 bases. From germline, CDR1 is SGHRS and CDR2 YFSETQ. CDR3 length: 15 residues.

This chain joins TRBV5-1 and TRBJ1-2, with a tentative D call TRBD1 (5 bases). This TCR came from a woman in her twenties or thirties who had been exposed to COVID-19. Material for sequencing was PBMCs or T cells enriched from blood (not recorded which). This CDR3 is CASSLGSVGGTGYTF. CDR3 bases: TGCGCCAGCAGCTTGGGGTCGGTCGGGGGTACCGGCTACACCTTC.